These 6 T cell receptor beta chains share one sample of origin, sequenced in a study of T cells after yellow fever vaccination (dated by TCRdb to the late 2010s). Library generation was performed with 5' RACE. The instrument given in TCRdb is Illumina HiSeq 2500. The raw public reads went through TCRdb reprocessing: fastp at Q25, MiXCR clone calling, in-frame beta chains kept. Rows merge per CDR3 protein into single entries with the most common DNA and genes. The sample data list some 560,000 distinct CDR3 sequences, and around a sixth of these were observed just once. The top ten clones comprise approximately 15% of the sample. Taken with the paper, the label for treatment or condition translates to: live attenuated yellow fever vaccine strain. Specimen: PBMCs, collected 5 to 6 days after the first yellow fever vaccination. These TCRs come from a man aged 18 to 29 who received the YFV17D yellow fever vaccine.

This clonotype was detected only a few times. This rearrangement joins TRBV13 to TRBJ1-2; D call uncertain. V lost 5 bases and J 3 bases, leaving 16 bases between the germline ends. The CDR3 loop spans 15 amino acids. Germline-derived CDR1 and CDR2 are PRHDT and FYEKMQ (reference sequence). CDR3 region: CASSTSPVEDYGYTF. The CDR3, as DNA: TGTGCCAGCAGCACAAGCCCCGTTGAAGACTATGGCTACACCTTC.

This clonotype has a handful of counts. This chain links TRBV12-3 or TRBV12-4 with TRBJ2-5; D is uncertain. V lost 7 bases and J lost 2, with 14 bases in between. The CDR3 has 14 amino acids. As DNA, the CDR3 is TGTGCCAGCACCCCTCGGACGGTTCAAGAGACCCAGTACTTC. It is translated as CASTPRTVQETQYF.

This clonotype was recorded a few times. V is TRBV18 and J is TRBJ1-6; D not resolved. CDR3 size: 18 residues. The V gene lost 4 bases and the J gene lost 0 bases, with 16 bases spanning the gap. Germline CDR1 and CDR2: KGHSH and LQKENI. The CDR3 protein is CASSLSGPQSSYNSPLHF. The CDR3 nucleotides are TGTGCCAGCTCACTTTCCGGGCCACAGAGCTCCTATAATTCACCCCTCCACTTT.

This clonotype turned up a few times. The gene calls are TRBV30 and TRBJ2-1; TRBD2 matches 9 bases. This CDR3 is built from 16 residues. Germline CDR1 GTSNPN, CDR2 SVGIG (reference sequence). The junction had 15 bases not matched to a gene; V was cut back by 5 bases and J by 7 bases. The CDR3 bases are TGTGCCTGGGTGGCCTTAGGTAGCGGGGGTGATAATGAGCAGTTCTTC. Its translation: CAWVALGSGGDNEQFF.

The chain joins TRBV30 to TRBJ1-5, with D perhaps matching TRBD1 (5 bases). The germline CDR1 and CDR2 sequences are GTSNPN and SVGIG (reference sequence). This CDR3 comprises 13 residues. Trimming shortened V by 1 base and J by 6 bases, and 10 bases separated the two germline ends. CDR3: CAWSGGGGQPQHF. The CDR3 DNA reads as TGTGCCTGGAGTGGGGGCGGGGGTCAGCCCCAGCATTTT.

A few counts support this clonotype. CDR3: CASSSQDRGEQFF. DNA of the CDR3: TGTGCCAGCAGTTCCCAAGATCGGGGCGAGCAGTTCTTC. The genes are TRBV27 and TRBJ2-1, with D perhaps TRBD1 or TRBD2 (5 bases each). The V end lost 4 bases, the J end lost 10 bases, and 14 bases lay between the germline ends. Germline CDR1 MNHEY, CDR2 SMNVEV (reference sequence). CDR3 length: 13 amino acids.